The rows below give T cell receptor beta chains drawn from one sample of a study of shared T cell receptors in the human thymus. This table comes from immunoSEQ multiplex PCR, and its TCRdb copy is limited to in-frame clones, with some not included. The sample records hundreds of thousands of clones, about 84% being singletons. These same records also appear under a second study, on human thymus T cells.

The material sequenced was thymocytes. The origin of the receptors is a boy under three years old with a congenital heart defect. Each CDR3 is given with its conserved first and last residue. The order of the fields is clone size, V gene, D gene, J gene, CDR3 protein, CDR3 DNA. D genes are given only for firm matches. Expanded clones are given a class, and other clones once, few, many or no size at all.

NA	TRBV5-1	NA	TRBJ2-7	CASSFPDSYEQYF	TGCGCCAGCAGCTTCCCAGACTCCTACGAGCAGTACTTC
few	TRBV5-4	TRBD2	TRBJ2-3	CASRGTGLAGGDTDTQYF	TGTGCCAGCAGGGGGACAGGACTAGCGGGAGGGGACACAGATACGCAGTATTTT
NA	TRBV9	NA	TRBJ2-6	CASSVGAGANVLTF	TGTGCCAGCAGCGTCGGGGCTGGGGCCAACGTCCTGACTTTC
few	TRBV7-8	NA	TRBJ2-1	CASSLESVGGRDNEQFF	TGTGCCAGCAGCTTAGAGTCGGTGGGCGGGCGGGATAATGAGCAGTTCTTC
NA	TRBV11-3	TRBD2	TRBJ2-7	CASSLGWLRRGAYEQYF	TGTGCCAGCAGCTTAGGCTGGCTGCGCCGGGGGGCCTACGAGCAGTACTTC
NA	TRBV5-1	TRBD2	TRBJ2-5	CASSLAGGFGETQYF	TGCGCCAGCAGCTTGGCGGGGGGGTTCGGAGAGACCCAGTACTTC
NA	TRBV7-6	TRBD1	TRBJ2-5	CASSLIKGTEETQYF	TGTGCCAGCAGCTTAATCAAGGGGACAGAAGAGACCCAGTACTTC
NA	TRBV14	TRBD2	TRBJ2-1	CASSQMLAGGNEQFF	TGTGCCAGCAGCCAGATGCTAGCGGGGGGGAATGAGCAGTTCTTC
NA	TRBV28	TRBD1	TRBJ2-7	CASSPRDRDGYEQYF	TGTGCCAGCAGTCCCCGGGACAGGGATGGCTACGAGCAGTACTTC
NA	TRBV28	NA	TRBJ2-7	CASSLTAQYEQYF	TGTGCCAGCAGTCTCACTGCACAGTACGAGCAGTACTTC
NA	TRBV9	NA	TRBJ2-1	CASSVVATPRFEQFF	TGTGCCAGCAGCGTAGTAGCTACACCTCGGTTTGAGCAGTTCTTC
NA	TRBV7-2	TRBD1	TRBJ1-5	CASSPAASRDRGMPQHF	TGTGCCAGCAGCCCGGCGGCATCCCGGGACAGGGGTATGCCCCAGCATTTT
NA	TRBV5-4	TRBD1	TRBJ2-3	CASSPGQPSTDTQYF	TGTGCCAGCAGCCCGGGACAGCCAAGCACAGATACGCAGTATTTT
NA	TRBV27	NA	TRBJ2-1	CASSSGTDNEQFF	TGTGCCAGCAGTTCGGGGACTGACAATGAGCAGTTCTTC
NA	TRBV18	NA	TRBJ2-7	CASSPGTAGSYEQYF	TGTGCCAGCTCACCTGGGACTGCGGGCTCCTACGAGCAGTACTTC
NA	TRBV15	TRBD2	TRBJ2-1	CATRAGQVTIPGLVNREQFF	TGTGCCACCAGAGCCGGGCAGGTGACTATTCCGGGACTAGTGAACAGGGAGCAGTTCTTC